A single sample is the source of the 32 T cell receptor beta chains below, sequenced in a study of blood T cell repertoires in COVID-19. Profiled with immunoSEQ multiplex PCR; TCRdb holds only in-frame clones, not every one. This table holds about 180,000 clones, approximately 88% found once. The sequencing input was PBMCs or T cells enriched from blood (not recorded which). These receptors were obtained from a woman under 30 who had recovered from COVID-19.

The genes are TRBV7-3 and TRBJ2-3, with D perhaps matching TRBD2 (8 bases). This CDR3 spans 19 amino acids. Germline CDR1 and CDR2: SGHTA and FQGTGA. Trimming left V 8 bases short and J 2 bases short, with 29 bases between. CDR3 sequence reads: CASADRARGGRMNTDTQYF. In nucleotides, the CDR3 is TGTGCCAGCGCCGACAGGGCCCGGGGGGGACGAATGAACACAGATACGCAGTATTTT.

The chain recombines TRBV10-3 with TRBJ1-2, with no clear D. The CDR3 spans 12 residues. With 4 bases removed from V and 2 bases from J, the gap between germline ends came to 5 bases. The germline gives CDR1 ENHRY, CDR2 SYGVKD. CDR3 bases: TGTGCCATCAGTGGACAAAACTATGGCTACACCTTC. This sequence encodes CAISGQNYGYTF.

The chain couples TRBV3-1 (or the pseudogene TRBV3-2) to TRBJ1-2; D gene uncertain. The CDR3 covers 15 residues. Per the germline V gene, CDR1 is LGHDT and CDR2 is YNNKEL (reference sequence). Between the trimmed V and J ends, which lost 2 bases and 4 bases, there was a span of 14 bases. The CDR3 region is CASSQSPGLVYGYTF. Written as DNA, the CDR3 is TGTGCCAGCAGCCAAAGCCCAGGCCTCGTCTATGGCTACACCTTC.

V gene TRBV7-3 combines with J gene TRBJ1-2; a weak D match, TRBD1 (5 bases). The CDR3 runs to 15 residues. Per the germline V gene, CDR1 is SGHTA and CDR2 is FQGTGA. V lost 1 base, J lost 7 bases, and 16 bases lay in between. The CDR3 spells CASSLILVGGTGYTF. CDR3 bases: TGTGCCAGCAGCTTAATTCTGGTCGGGGGGACTGGCTACACCTTC. Looking up the rest from reference TRBV7-3 and TRBJ1-2 gives the full variable domain: GAGVSQTPSNKVTEKGKYVELRCDPISGHTALYWYRQSLGQGPEFLIYFQGTGAADDSGLPNDRFFAVRPEGSVSTLKIQRTERGDSAVYLCASSLILVGGTGYTFGSGTRLTVV.

This chain uses TRBV5-1 with TRBJ1-6, with a tentative D call TRBD1 (6 bases). The CDR3 is made up of 16 amino acids. Germline V CDR1 and CDR2: SGHRS, YFSETQ. V was pared by 0 bases and J by 8 bases, with 15 bases between. CDR3 in amino acids: CASSLAGGGQDSPLHF. The CDR3 coding sequence is TGCGCCAGCAGCTTGGCGGGCGGGGGGCAGGATTCACCCCTCCACTTT.

As DNA, the CDR3 is TGTGCCAGCACGGGTCCTGGTGAAAAACTGTTTTTT. It yields the protein CASTGPGEKLFF. The rearrangement joins TRBV3-1 (or the pseudogene TRBV3-2) to TRBJ1-4; unclear D gene. The germline V gene encodes CDR1 LGHDT and CDR2 YNNKEL (reference sequence). Trimming pared 7 bases from V and 7 bases from J, leaving 10 bases between. The CDR3 is made up of 12 amino acids.

This clone has only one observation. The chain has TRBV7-3 and TRBJ2-3, with a tentative D call TRBD2 (6 bases). Trimming removed 3 bases from V and 1 base from J, with 11 bases in between. The CDR3 is 15 residues long. CDR1 is SGHTA, CDR2 FQGTGA, per germline. In DNA form, the CDR3 reads TGTGCCAGCAGCTTGGATAGCGGTCGCACAGATACGCAGTATTTT. Translation: CASSLDSGRTDTQYF. The variable domain in full, with the rest retrieved from reference TRBV7-3 and TRBJ2-3, is GAGVSQTPSNKVTEKGKYVELRCDPISGHTALYWYRQSLGQGPEFLIYFQGTGAADDSGLPNDRFFAVRPEGSVSTLKIQRTERGDSAVYLCASSLDSGRTDTQYFGPGTRLTVL.

The rearrangement uses TRBV5-1 and TRBJ2-1; D call uncertain. CDR1 is SGHRS, CDR2 YFSETQ, per germline. There are 14 residues in the CDR3. Trimming shortened V by 0 bases and J by 6 bases, and 10 bases separated the two germline ends. As DNA, the CDR3 is TGCGCCAGCAGCTTGGGGAATAGCTTCAATGAGCAGTTCTTC. It codes for CASSLGNSFNEQFF.

This rearrangement joins TRBV27 to TRBJ1-1; possible D gene TRBD1, 5 bases. Germline CDR1 reads MNHEY; CDR2 reads SMNVEV (reference sequence). V was pared by 5 bases and J by 2 bases, with 12 bases between. The CDR3 has 14 residues. The CDR3 DNA sequence: TGTGCCAGCAGTACGACAGCCTATAACACTGAAGCTTTCTTT. It specifies CASSTTAYNTEAFF.

The CDR3 bases are TGTGCCAGCAGCCCCGGGTCATCCAATTATGGCTACACCTTC. As protein: CASSPGSSNYGYTF. The chain uses TRBV5-4 and TRBJ1-2; D is undetermined. The V and J ends lost 4 bases and 5 bases respectively, with 15 bases between them. The V gene's germline CDR1 is SGHNT and CDR2 YYREEE (reference sequence). This CDR3 comprises 14 residues.

The V gene is TRBV7-9, the J gene TRBJ2-1; 10 nucleotides match TRBD2. The CDR3 has 15 amino acids. The germline gives CDR1 SEHNR, CDR2 FQNEAQ (reference sequence). J was trimmed by 7 bases and V by 5 bases; bases with no gene match: 8. This CDR3 reads CASSPVASGRNEQFF. The DNA of the CDR3 is TGTGCCAGCAGCCCCGTGGCTAGCGGGAGAAATGAGCAGTTCTTC.

The chain has TRBV7-2 and TRBJ1-6; no definite D call. CDR1 SGHTA and CDR2 FQGNSA come from the germline V gene. This CDR3 comprises 16 residues. The V gene lost 3 bases and the J gene lost 9 bases, with 18 bases spanning the gap. CDR3 coding DNA: TGTGCCAGCAGCTTCGAGGGCCAGGACCGTCTTTCACCCCTCCACTTT. Translation gives CASSFEGQDRLSPLHF. The full variable domain, its missing parts supplied by reference TRBV7-2 and TRBJ1-6, is GAGVSQSPSNKVTEKGKDVELRCDPISGHTALYWYRQSLGQGLEFLIYFQGNSAPDKSGLPSDRFSAERTGGSVSTLTIQRTQQEDSAVYLCASSFEGQDRLSPLHFGNGTRLTVT.

This rearrangement joins TRBV19 to TRBJ1-5, with D possibly matching TRBD1 (6 bases). The CDR3 loop spans 13 amino acids. Germline V gene data show CDR1 as LNHDA and CDR2 as SQIVND (reference sequence). CDR3 protein: CAIAGGGSQPQHF. CDR3 DNA sequence: TGTGCGATCGCCGGGGGGGGCAGTCAGCCCCAGCATTTT.

J is TRBJ1-1 and V is TRBV4-1; 7 nucleotides match TRBD1. The V segment lost 1 base and the J segment 5 bases; nucleotides outside the gene matches: 4. The CDR3 extends over 14 amino acids. Germline V gene sequence: CDR1 MGHRA, CDR2 YSYEKL. The CDR3 sequence: CASSQAQGWTEAFF. DNA for the CDR3: TGCGCCAGCAGCCAAGCACAGGGGTGGACTGAAGCTTTCTTT.

V is TRBV27 and J is TRBJ1-2; 11 bases agree with TRBD1. Unmatched junction bases numbered 5, after V lost 6 bases and J lost 8 bases. The CDR3 consists of 13 residues. Germline V lookup: CDR1 MNHEY, CDR2 SMNVEV (reference sequence). CDR3 in amino acids: CASSWDRGEGYTF. The CDR3, as DNA: TGTGCCAGCAGCTGGGACAGGGGGGAAGGCTACACCTTC.

The chain joins TRBV27 to TRBJ1-1, with D perhaps TRBD1 (5 bases). V lost 6 bases and J lost 11, with 16 bases in between. The CDR3 runs to 12 residues. CDR1 and CDR2 from the germline V gene are MNHEY and SMNVEV (reference sequence). As DNA, the CDR3 is TGTGCCAGCAGCAGCGATCCCGGGGGGGCTTTCTTT. Protein: CASSSDPGGAFF.

The CDR3 region has the DNA TGTGCCAGCAGAAGGACAGTAAACACTGAAGCTTTCTTT. Its translation: CASRRTVNTEAFF. J is TRBJ1-1 and V is TRBV6-4, with D possibly matching TRBD1 (6 bases). Trimming removed 6 bases at V and 2 bases at J, with 10 bases between. CDR3 size: 13 residues. Germline CDR1 MRHNA, CDR2 SNTAGT.

Comment on this clone: Compared with germline, one end of the junction differs, possibly owing to a read error. The V and J genes are TRBV30 and TRBJ2-7; TRBD1 agrees at 8 bases. This CDR3 is 14 amino acids long. Germline CDR1 and CDR2: GTSNPN and SVGIG (reference sequence). The CDR3 nucleotides are TGTGCCTGGAGTGTAGAAGGCCAGGGGGCATCTAGGAACTTC. Amino acid sequence: CAWSVEGQGASRNF. Full variable domain (rest looked up from reference TRBV30 and TRBJ2-7): SQTIHQWPATLVQPVGSPLSLECTVEGTSNPNLYWYRQAAGRGLQLLFYSVGIGQISSEVPQNLSASRPQDRQFILSSKKLLLSDSGFYLCAWSVEGQGASRNFGPGTRLTVT.

The rearrangement joins TRBV12-3 or TRBV12-4 to TRBJ1-2; 7 bases map to TRBD1. The CDR3 totals 13 residues. Trimming cost V 6 bases and J 2 bases; bases outside gene matches: 3. This CDR3 is CASSETGNYGYTF. The CDR3 DNA reads as TGTGCCAGCAGCGAGACAGGGAACTATGGCTACACCTTC.

V and J are TRBV5-1 and TRBJ2-1, with TRBD1 identical over 7 bases. The CDR3 consists of 14 residues. Germline CDR1 and CDR2: SGHRS and YFSETQ. Unmatched junction bases numbered 2, after V lost 5 bases and J lost 0 bases. As DNA, the CDR3 is TGCGCCAGCAGTACAGGGGTCTCCTACAATGAGCAGTTCTTC. Amino acid sequence: CASSTGVSYNEQFF.

The V call is TRBV28, the J call TRBJ2-2; D ambiguous. This CDR3 region has 13 residues. Germline CDR1 reads MDHEN; CDR2 reads SYDVKM. The ends were cut back, 8 bases at V and 0 bases at J, with 7 bases in the middle. CDR3 in amino acids: CASGLTNTGELFF. The CDR3 DNA follows: TGTGCCAGCGGGCTTACGAACACCGGGGAGCTGTTTTTT.

The genes are TRBV20-1 and TRBJ1-6; a possible D gene is TRBD1 (5 bases). Trimming cost V 3 bases and J 10 bases, with 16 bases left between them. This CDR3 region has 14 residues. Germline loops: CDR1 DFQATT, CDR2 SNEGSKA (reference sequence). As DNA, the CDR3 is TGCAGTGCTAGTTCGGTAGGGGAGGACTCACCCCTCCACTTT. This sequence encodes CSASSVGEDSPLHF.

The chain couples TRBV11-1 to TRBJ1-1; 8 positions agree with TRBD1. From germline, CDR1 is SGHAT and CDR2 FQDESV (reference sequence). Trimming cost V 5 bases and J 1 base; bases outside gene matches: 6. The CDR3 covers 15 residues. The CDR3 region has the DNA TGTGCCAGCAGCGCACAGGGACAGGCGAACACTGAAGCTTTCTTT. Translated: CASSAQGQANTEAFF.

The V and J genes are TRBV6-5 and TRBJ2-1, with 9 positions matching TRBD2. Germline V lookup: CDR1 MNHEY, CDR2 SVGAGI. The length of the CDR3 is 15 residues. J lost 1 base, V lost 8 bases, and 6 bases had no gene match. CDR3 loop: CASGSLAGSYNEQFF. The CDR3 DNA sequence: TGTGCCAGCGGTTCCCTAGCGGGGTCCTACAATGAGCAGTTCTTC.

The V call is TRBV12-3 or TRBV12-4, the J call TRBJ2-5; 7 bases agree with TRBD2. The CDR3 has 13 amino acids. V dropped 8 bases and J dropped 5; count of bases not matched to a gene: 8. CDR3 protein: CASAGGSGETQYF. The CDR3 DNA reads as TGTGCCAGCGCCGGCGGGAGTGGGGAGACCCAGTACTTC.

This chain joins TRBV2 and TRBJ2-5; tentatively, D is TRBD2 (6 bases). Germline V lookup: CDR1 SNHLY, CDR2 FYNNEI. Trimming took off 3 bases at V and 1 base at J, with 21 bases between the two ends. CDR3 size: 18 residues. In nucleotides, the CDR3 is TGTGCCAGCAGTGATATAGGAAAGCGACTAGGCATCCAAGAGACCCAGTACTTC. Translation: CASSDIGKRLGIQETQYF.

This chain connects TRBV30 to TRBJ1-6; 9 bases agree with TRBD1. CDR3 size: 15 residues. Trimming took 1 base from V and 7 from J; bases not matched to a gene: 5. CDR1 is GTSNPN, CDR2 SVGIG, per germline (reference sequence). CDR3 DNA: TGTGCCTGGAGTGACCCCGGGACAGGGAATTCACCCCTCCACTTT. It translates to CAWSDPGTGNSPLHF.

V is TRBV7-9 and J is TRBJ2-1, with 7 bases lining up with TRBD2. This CDR3 has 15 residues. Germline assignment: CDR1 SEHNR and CDR2 FQNEAQ (reference sequence). The junction had 10 bases not matched to a gene; V was cut back by 4 bases and J by 7 bases. CDR3 sequence (DNA): TGTGCCAGCAGCTCCTGGCTAGCGGTGAAAAATGAGCAGTTCTTC. It specifies CASSSWLAVKNEQFF.

J is TRBJ1-4 and V is TRBV5-1; D call uncertain. Per germline, CDR1 SGHRS and CDR2 YFSETQ. This CDR3 is built from 13 residues. The germline V and J ends were trimmed by 5 bases and 7 bases, with 12 bases remaining between them. The CDR3 sequence: CASSWEVGEKLFF. The DNA for the CDR3 is TGCGCCAGCAGTTGGGAGGTGGGTGAAAAACTGTTTTTT.

The chain employs TRBV7-8 and TRBJ1-2; maybe TRBD1 (6 bases). CDR3 size: 16 residues. Germline V lookup: CDR1 SGHVS, CDR2 FQNEAQ. V was trimmed by 4 bases and J by 8 bases, leaving 23 bases between them. The CDR3 protein is CASSSRQAYTGGGYTF. Written as DNA, the CDR3 is TGTGCCAGCAGCTCCCGACAGGCATATACGGGAGGCGGCTACACCTTC.

The rearrangement links TRBV27 to TRBJ1-6; D possibly corresponds to TRBD1 (5 bases). The CDR3 has 15 amino acids. Germline loops: CDR1 MNHEY, CDR2 SMNVEV (reference sequence). The V gene lost 3 bases and the J gene lost 9 bases, with 15 bases spanning the gap. The DNA for the CDR3 is TGTGCCAGCAGTTTTGGCAGGGAGGGAATTTCACCCCTCCACTTT. Residues: CASSFGREGISPLHF.

J is TRBJ2-7 and V is TRBV19; maybe TRBD2 (7 bases). The CDR3 length is 14 residues. Germline CDR1 and CDR2: LNHDA and SQIVND (reference sequence). The V end lost 3 bases, the J end lost 2 bases, and 11 bases lay between the germline ends. Written as DNA, the CDR3 is TGTGCCAGTAGTATTTGGGGGGGGCCCTACGAGCAGTACTTC. Translation gives CASSIWGGPYEQYF.